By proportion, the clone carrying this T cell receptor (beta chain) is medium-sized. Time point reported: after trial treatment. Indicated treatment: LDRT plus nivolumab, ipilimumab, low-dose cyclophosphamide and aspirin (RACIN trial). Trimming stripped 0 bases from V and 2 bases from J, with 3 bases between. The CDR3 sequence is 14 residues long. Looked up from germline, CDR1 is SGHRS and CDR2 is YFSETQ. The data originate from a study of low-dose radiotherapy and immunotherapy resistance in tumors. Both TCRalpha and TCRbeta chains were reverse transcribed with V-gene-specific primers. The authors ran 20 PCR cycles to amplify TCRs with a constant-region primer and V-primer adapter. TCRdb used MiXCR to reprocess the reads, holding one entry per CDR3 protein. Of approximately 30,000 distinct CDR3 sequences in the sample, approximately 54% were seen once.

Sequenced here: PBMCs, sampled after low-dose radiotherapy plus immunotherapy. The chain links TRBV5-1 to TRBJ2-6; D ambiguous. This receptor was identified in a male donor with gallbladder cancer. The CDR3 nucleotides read TGCGCCAGCAGCTTGGGGGCTGGGGCCAACGTCCTGACTTTC. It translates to CASSLGAGANVLTF. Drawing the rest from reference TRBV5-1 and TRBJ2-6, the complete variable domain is KAGVTQTPRYLIKTRGQQVTLSCSPISGHRSVSWYQQTPGQGLQFLFEYFSETQRNKGNFPGRFSGRQFSNSRSEMNVSTLELGDSALYLCASSLGAGANVLTFGAGSRLTVL.